Each of the 18 T cell receptor beta chains below was sequenced from the same sample in a study of T cells after posttransplantation cyclophosphamide (dated by TCRdb to between 2015 and 2016). Preparation of the library involved the immunoSEQ multiplex PCR assay. TCRdb mirrors the immuneACCESS table, restricted to in-frame sequences. Some clones are absent from its copies; in checked studies, under half trace to an unresolved V gene, and the reason for the others is unknown. This sample lists 66,000 or so clones; around 93% were detected once. The ten largest clones take up 2.5% to 3% of the sample. Sequences were obtained from PBMCs. The receptor source for this set is a woman aged 30 to 39 in good health and a related stem cell transplant donor.

The DNA of the CDR3 is TGCGCCAGCAGCCACAGGGACAGCGGCTACACCTTC. Translated, it gives CASSHRDSGYTF. The chain links TRBV4-3 to TRBJ1-2; 7 nucleotides agree with TRBD1. The CDR3 is 12 amino acids. Germline V gene lookup returns CDR1 LGHNA and CDR2 YSLEER. V lost 3 bases and J lost 8; bases outside the gene matches: 3.

The rearrangement joins TRBV2 to TRBJ2-7; no clear D. Trimming removed 7 bases at V and 0 bases at J, with 7 bases between. Germline assignment: CDR1 SNHLY and CDR2 FYNNEI. This CDR3 has 12 residues. CDR3 coding DNA: TGTGCCAGCACCAGAGACTCCTACGAGCAGTACTTC. Protein: CASTRDSYEQYF.

The chain uses TRBV28 and TRBJ1-2; tentatively, D is TRBD1 (5 bases). The germline V gene has CDR1 MDHEN and CDR2 SYDVKM. V was cut by 6 bases and J by 0 bases, with 8 bases left in between. The CDR3 consists of 13 residues. In DNA, the CDR3 is TGTGCCAGCAGCGACAGAGCTAACTATGGCTACACCTTC. It codes for CASSDRANYGYTF.

CDR3 DNA sequence: TGCAGCGTTGAAGGACAGGGCAATGGCTACACCTTC. It translates to CSVEGQGNGYTF. This chain uses TRBV29-1 with TRBJ1-2; 7 bases are shared with TRBD1. CDR1 and CDR2 from the germline V gene are SQVTM and ANQGSEA. The CDR3 consists of 12 residues. With V trimmed by 1 base and J by 6 bases, 2 bases remained unmatched.

This clone was recorded once. This rearrangement joins TRBV7-6 to TRBJ2-5, with TRBD2 identical over 15 bases. Unmatched junction bases numbered 4, after V lost 4 bases and J lost 4 bases. The CDR3 totals 16 residues. Looked up from germline, CDR1 is SGHVS and CDR2 is FNYEAQ. The CDR3 loop is CASSSGLAGGPETQYF. The CDR3 bases are TGTGCCAGCAGCTCGGGACTAGCGGGGGGCCCAGAGACCCAGTACTTC.

In its sample, this clone is medium-sized. The chain uses TRBV9 and TRBJ1-6, with D maybe TRBD1 (6 bases). Germline V gene sequence: CDR1 SGDLS, CDR2 YYNGEE. Trimming pared 2 bases from V and 7 bases from J, leaving 22 bases between. This CDR3 contains 18 residues. CDR3 sequence reads: CASSVDGGGGTYNSPLHF. In DNA, the CDR3 is TGTGCCAGCAGCGTGGACGGAGGGGGGGGGACGTACAATTCACCCCTCCACTTT.

Remarks on this clone: Within the sample, other DNA sequences also encode this same CDR3. The V call is TRBV5-1, the J call TRBJ2-2; D not resolved. With 0 bases removed from V and 4 bases from J, the gap between germline ends came to 4 bases. CDR3 length: 13 residues. Germline loops: CDR1 SGHRS, CDR2 YFSETQ. The DNA of the CDR3 is TGCGCCAGCAGCTTGGATGGCACCGGGGAGCTGTTTTTT. This translates into CASSLDGTGELFF. The full variable domain, its missing parts supplied by reference TRBV5-1 and TRBJ2-2, is KAGVTQTPRYLIKTRGQQVTLSCSPISGHRSVSWYQQTPGQGLQFLFEYFSETQRNKGNFPGRFSGRQFSNSRSEMNVSTLELGDSALYLCASSLDGTGELFFGEGSRLTVL.

This chain connects TRBV18 to TRBJ2-3; no definite D call. The V gene's germline CDR1 is KGHSH and CDR2 LQKENI. Trimming removed 6 bases at V and 2 bases at J, with 18 bases between. This CDR3 region has 16 residues. CDR3 in DNA: TGTGCCAGCTCTCCCGCGGTAGGACGCCACACAGATACGCAGTATTTT. It specifies CASSPAVGRHTDTQYF.

The chain uses TRBV5-1 and TRBJ2-5, with 11 bases lining up with TRBD1. The germline gives CDR1 SGHRS, CDR2 YFSETQ. The CDR3 contains 15 residues. V lost 4 bases and J lost 2; bases outside the gene matches: 4. CDR3 sequence: CASSPGQGDQETQYF. CDR3 bases: TGCGCCAGCAGCCCGGGACAGGGGGATCAAGAGACCCAGTACTTC.

This clone was detected once. The chain has TRBV21-1 and TRBJ2-3; TRBD1, as called in the table, went unchecked against the DNA. TRBV21-1 counts as a pseudogene. The CDR3 is made up of 16 amino acids. As DNA, the CDR3 is TGTGCCAGCAGCCTACCACCAGGGGGCGCGGCAGATACGCAGTATTTT. This codes for CASSLPPGGAADTQYF.

A word on this clone: At one end the junction does not follow the germline gene, possibly because of a read error. This chain connects TRBV6-5 to TRBJ1-6; possible D gene TRBD1, 5 bases. The CDR3 sequence is 12 residues long. Germline CDR1 and CDR2: MNHEY and SVGAGI. The DNA for the CDR3 is TGTGCCAGCAGCCTAAGACAGTCACCCCTCCGCTTT. It codes for CASSLRQSPLRF.

V and J are TRBV6-1 and TRBJ2-2; D remains unclear. CDR3 length: 15 residues. CDR1 is MNHNS, CDR2 SASEGT, per germline. The germline V and J ends were trimmed by 2 bases and 0 bases, with 7 bases remaining between them. CDR3 region: CASSESRANTGELFF. As DNA, the CDR3 is TGTGCCAGCAGTGAATCCCGTGCGAACACCGGGGAGCTGTTTTTT.

The V and J genes are TRBV19 and TRBJ1-5; D is undetermined. The germline V and J ends were trimmed by 4 bases and 4 bases, with 5 bases remaining between them. This CDR3 region has 12 residues. In germline, CDR1 is LNHDA, CDR2 SQIVND (reference sequence). The CDR3, as DNA: TGTGCCAGTAGTACTTTTAATCAGCCCCAGCATTTT. It specifies CASSTFNQPQHF. Filled out from reference TRBV19 and TRBJ1-5, the complete variable domain reads DGGITQSPKYLFRKEGQNVTLSCEQNLNHDAMYWYRQDPGQGLRLIYYSQIVNDFQKGDIAEGYSVSREKKESFPLTVTSAQKNPTAFYLCASSTFNQPQHFGDGTRLSIL.

The chain carries TRBV30 and TRBJ1-2, with D possibly being TRBD1 (6 bases). Germline V gene data show CDR1 as GTSNPN and CDR2 as SVGIG (reference sequence). Trimming left V 6 bases short and J 2 bases short, with 16 bases between. The CDR3 is 14 amino acids. In DNA, the CDR3 is TGTGCCTGTAATTCAGGGGTGGGGAACTATGGCTACACCTTC. This sequence encodes CACNSGVGNYGYTF.

The rearrangement links TRBV12-5 to TRBJ2-2, with 12 positions matching TRBD2. Germline CDR1 reads LGHNT; CDR2 reads FRNRAP. CDR3 size: 17 residues. V dropped 3 bases and J dropped 4; count of bases not matched to a gene: 6. The CDR3 sequence is CASGFRTSGASTGELFF. CDR3 nucleotide sequence: TGTGCTAGTGGTTTCAGGACTAGCGGGGCGTCCACCGGGGAGCTGTTTTTT.

V usage is TRBV7-2 and J usage is TRBJ2-2; 8 positions agree with TRBD2. V lost 5 bases and J lost 1; bases outside the gene matches: 6. There are 16 residues in the CDR3. Germline CDR1 and CDR2: SGHTA and FQGNSA. In DNA form, the CDR3 reads TGTGCCAGCAGCCCTCGTCGGGGGGGGAACACCGGGGAGCTGTTTTTT. As protein: CASSPRRGGNTGELFF.

The chain employs TRBV5-1 and TRBJ2-6; TRBD2 might be the D (6 bases). The CDR3 is 18 amino acids. Germline CDR1 reads SGHRS; CDR2 reads YFSETQ. V was cut by 0 bases and J by 1 base, with 14 bases left in between. CDR3 DNA sequence: TGCGCCAGCAGCTTGGACCCATCCGGGGGTTCTGGGGCCAACGTCCTGACTTTC. Encoded protein: CASSLDPSGGSGANVLTF.

Only one count was recorded for this clone. This rearrangement joins TRBV5-1 to TRBJ2-7; D is perhaps TRBD2 (6 bases). The CDR3 is 14 residues long. V shed 3 bases and J shed 5 bases, with 15 bases lying between them. Looked up from germline, CDR1 is SGHRS and CDR2 is YFSETQ. Written as DNA, the CDR3 is TGCGCCAGCAGCTCCTCGGGCGGGGTCCACGAGCAGTACTTC. Translation gives CASSSSGGVHEQYF.